A single sample gave rise to the 24 T cell receptor beta chains below, sequenced in a study of early T cells in non-severe SARS-CoV-2 infection. TCRdb analysed the 5' RACE reads with MiXCR anew, one entry per CDR3 protein. The table includes around 33,000 distinct CDR3 sequences, 6% to 7% detected once. Sequenced sample: whole blood. Source of these receptors: an adult who was a healthcare worker with PCR-confirmed SARS-CoV-2 infection or an uninfected control (not recorded which).

By frequency in the sample, this clonotype is medium-sized (0.01 to 0.1%). The J gene is TRBJ1-1, the V gene TRBV12-3 or TRBV12-4; D unresolved. The CDR3 is 13 residues long. The ends were cut back, 3 bases at V and 3 bases at J, with 8 bases in the middle. The chain's CDR3 is CASSLVGYTEAFF. The CDR3 DNA reads as TGTGCCAGCAGTTTGGTGGGATACACTGAAGCTTTCTTT.

This clonotype was recorded many times. This chain joins TRBV21-1 and TRBJ2-3; the table's TRBD1 call for D was not verified on the DNA. TRBV21-1 is labeled a pseudogene. The CDR3 totals 18 residues. This CDR3 is CASSGTHSTGGGTDTQYF. In DNA, the CDR3 is TGTGCCAGCAGCGGGACCCATTCGACAGGGGGCGGCACAGATACGCAGTATTTT.

In this sample, this clonotype turned up many times. The chain joins TRBV12-3 or TRBV12-4 to TRBJ2-3, with 16 nucleotides matching TRBD2. V dropped 5 bases and J dropped 3; count of bases not matched to a gene: 8. The CDR3 runs 18 residues. The CDR3, as DNA: TGTGCCAGCAGTCCGGGGACTAGCGGGGGGGCTGGGACAGATACGCAGTATTTT. Translation: CASSPGTSGGAGTDTQYF.

This clonotype was seen repeatedly, ten times or more. The gene calls are TRBV3-1 and TRBJ2-7; 7 positions agree with TRBD1. Per germline, CDR1 LGHDT and CDR2 YNNKEL (reference sequence). J was trimmed by 3 bases and V by 4 bases; bases with no gene match: 6. CDR3 length equals 14 residues. The CDR3 bases are TGTGCCAGCAGCCGACAGGGTACGGACTACGAGCAGTACTTC. Protein sequence: CASSRQGTDYEQYF.

This chain joins TRBV27 and TRBJ1-6; D ambiguous. This CDR3 spans 13 amino acids. Germline lookup yields CDR1 MNHEY and CDR2 SMNVEV (reference sequence). Between the trimmed V and J ends, which lost 1 base and 9 bases, there was a span of 7 bases. The DNA for the CDR3 is TGTGCCAGCAGTTTATGGCGGCGTTCACCCCTCCACTTT. Protein sequence: CASSLWRRSPLHF.

The sample holds many counts of this clonotype. The CDR3 DNA follows: TGTGCCAGCAGTGAATACAGTGGCGAGACCCAGTACTTC. Its translation is CASSEYSGETQYF. The chain uses TRBV2 and TRBJ2-5; D is unresolved. CDR3 length equals 13 residues. The germline V and J ends were trimmed by 2 bases and 5 bases, with 9 bases remaining between them. CDR1 and CDR2 (germline): SNHLY, FYNNEI.

This clonotype was seen only a few times. V is TRBV28 and J is TRBJ1-1; 9 positions match TRBD1. Trimming took 3 bases from V and 1 from J; bases not matched to a gene: 3. Germline V gene data show CDR1 as MDHEN and CDR2 as SYDVKM. This CDR3 is built from 15 residues. Written as DNA, the CDR3 is TGTGCCAGCAGTTTTCCGGGACAGGGGAACACTGAAGCTTTCTTT. Protein: CASSFPGQGNTEAFF. Supplemented by reference TRBV28 and TRBJ1-1, the full variable domain reads DVKVTQSSRYLVKRTGEKVFLECVQDMDHENMFWYRQDPGLGLRLIYFSYDVKMKEKGDIPEGYSVSREKKERFSLILESASTNQTSMYLCASSFPGQGNTEAFFGQGTRLTVV.

This clonotype is labeled as medium-sized. The V and J genes are TRBV28 and TRBJ1-5; D unclear. Trimming left V 6 bases short and J 0 bases short, with 6 bases between. Germline lookup yields CDR1 MDHEN and CDR2 SYDVKM. This CDR3 has 13 amino acids. The CDR3 DNA sequence: TGTGCCAGCAGCTTAGATAGCAATCAGCCCCAGCATTTT. Translating it yields CASSLDSNQPQHF.

This clonotype was counted at least ten times. The chain is built from TRBV12-3 or TRBV12-4 and TRBJ2-3; 10 bases agree with TRBD1. With V trimmed by 6 bases and J by 0 bases, 18 bases remained unmatched. The CDR3 sequence is 20 residues long. The CDR3 bases are TGTGCCAGCAGGCGCCATATAAAGCGGGACAGGGGAACTAGCACAGATACGCAGTATTTT. Translation: CASRRHIKRDRGTSTDTQYF.

This clonotype was recorded at least ten times. V and J are TRBV5-1 and TRBJ2-3; D is uncertain. Germline lookup yields CDR1 SGHRS and CDR2 YFSETQ. This CDR3 spans 14 amino acids. Trimming stripped 0 bases from V and 4 bases from J, with 9 bases between. In nucleotides, the CDR3 is TGCGCCAGCAGCTTGGGCCTCGAGGCAGATACGCAGTATTTT. Amino acids: CASSLGLEADTQYF.

The rearrangement uses TRBV12-3 or TRBV12-4 and TRBJ2-5, with 7 bases fitting TRBD2. The CDR3 sequence is 14 residues long. V gave up 2 bases and J gave up 2 bases; unmatched junction bases: 2. The CDR3 DNA reads TGTGCCAGCAGTTTACGCGGGGGACAAGAGACCCAGTACTTC. Protein sequence: CASSLRGGQETQYF.

This clonotype was observed many times. The V call is TRBV5-1, the J call TRBJ2-1; D tentatively reads TRBD1 or TRBD2 (5 bases each). V lost 0 bases and J 0 bases, leaving 13 bases between the germline ends. The CDR3 covers 17 residues. Germline lookup yields CDR1 SGHRS and CDR2 YFSETQ. This chain's CDR3 is CASSLDRGTSSYNEQFF. The CDR3 nucleotides are TGCGCCAGCAGCTTGGACCGGGGCACCAGCTCCTACAATGAGCAGTTCTTC.

The rearrangement uses TRBV10-2 and TRBJ1-1; no reliable D call. Germline V gene lookup returns CDR1 WSHSY and CDR2 SAAADI. This CDR3 is 14 amino acids long. Deletions cut 4 bases from V and 1 base from J, with 10 bases between. The CDR3 is CASSGWEGNTEAFF. Written as DNA, the CDR3 is TGCGCCAGCAGTGGGTGGGAGGGGAACACTGAAGCTTTCTTT.

This clonotype was seen repeatedly, ten times or more. V usage is TRBV28 and J usage is TRBJ2-1; D remains unclear. From germline, CDR1 is MDHEN and CDR2 SYDVKM. V was cut by 7 bases and J by 9 bases, with 19 bases left in between. The CDR3 totals 14 residues. Here the CDR3 reads CASKGPSFISEQFF. The CDR3 DNA sequence: TGTGCCAGCAAAGGCCCGTCTTTTATAAGTGAGCAGTTCTTC.

The V gene is TRBV7-6, the J gene TRBJ2-1, with 9 nucleotides matching TRBD2. The CDR3 runs to 18 residues. From germline, CDR1 is SGHVS and CDR2 FNYEAQ. After removal of 2 bases from V and 3 bases from J, the junction contained 11 bases not matched to a gene. The CDR3 here is CASSLTVAGAVGYNEQFF. The DNA of the CDR3 is TGTGCCAGCAGCTTAACGGTAGCGGGGGCAGTGGGCTACAATGAGCAGTTCTTC.

This clonotype was detected many times. The J gene is TRBJ2-5, the V gene TRBV7-2; 7 nucleotides match TRBD2. The CDR3 sequence is 14 residues long. The V gene end was trimmed by 2 bases and the J gene end by 5 bases; junction bases not matched to a gene: 5. The germline CDR1 and CDR2 sequences are SGHTA and FQGNSA. The CDR3 DNA is TGTGCCAGCAGCTTAACGGACGGGGGGGAGACCCAGTACTTC. Protein product: CASSLTDGGETQYF.

This clonotype was picked up many times. V gene TRBV7-9 combines with J gene TRBJ2-5; 8 nucleotides align to TRBD1. After removal of 3 bases from V and 2 bases from J, the junction contained 5 bases not matched to a gene. The length of the CDR3 is 15 residues. CDR1 and CDR2 (germline): SEHNR, FQNEAQ (reference sequence). The CDR3 spells CASSLLGQVQETQYF. CDR3 nucleotide sequence: TGTGCCAGCAGCTTGTTGGGACAGGTACAAGAGACCCAGTACTTC.

This clonotype was detected a few times. The rearrangement links TRBV28 to TRBJ1-4, with a weak D call TRBD1 (6 bases). Germline-derived CDR1 and CDR2 are MDHEN and SYDVKM. With 6 bases removed from V and 3 bases from J, the gap between germline ends came to 8 bases. The CDR3 is made up of 13 amino acids. CDR3 sequence (DNA): TGTGCCAGCAGGGACAGAGCTAATGAAAAACTGTTTTTT. Residues: CASRDRANEKLFF. Full variable domain (missing parts from reference TRBV28 and TRBJ1-4): DVKVTQSSRYLVKRTGEKVFLECVQDMDHENMFWYRQDPGLGLRLIYFSYDVKMKEKGDIPEGYSVSREKKERFSLILESASTNQTSMYLCASRDRANEKLFFGSGTQLSVL.

This clonotype was recorded many times. V gene TRBV5-4 combines with J gene TRBJ1-2; the match to TRBD1 covers 8 bases. This CDR3 spans 15 amino acids. Trimming removed 1 base from V and 4 bases from J; junction bases left unmatched: 6. CDR1 is SGHNT, CDR2 YYREEE, per germline (reference sequence). The CDR3 loop is CASSLQGAATYGYTF. The DNA of the CDR3 is TGTGCCAGCAGCTTGCAGGGGGCAGCTACCTATGGCTACACCTTC.

This clonotype was seen ten or more times. CDR3 bases: TGTGCCAGCAGCTCCGGACAGGGAGTACGGACTGAAGCTTTCTTT. This encodes CASSSGQGVRTEAFF. The J gene is TRBJ1-1, the V gene TRBV5-4; 8 nucleotides align to TRBD1. CDR1 and CDR2 (germline): SGHNT, YYREEE (reference sequence). The CDR3 runs to 15 residues. Trimming removed 3 bases from V and 5 bases from J; junction bases left unmatched: 9. Full variable domain (outside the CDR3, taken from reference TRBV5-4 and TRBJ1-1): ETGVTQSPTHLIKTRGQQVTLRCSSQSGHNTVSWYQQALGQGPQFIFQYYREEENGRGNFPPRFSGLQFPNYSSELNVNALELDDSALYLCASSSGQGVRTEAFFGQGTRLTVV.

A few counts support this clonotype. The chain employs TRBV3-1 and TRBJ2-7, with D perhaps TRBD1 or TRBD2 (5 bases each). The CDR3 extends over 15 amino acids. Trimming removed 3 bases from V and 1 base from J, with 13 bases in between. The germline V gene has CDR1 LGHDT and CDR2 YNNKEL (reference sequence). In DNA, the CDR3 is TGTGCCAGCAGCCAGGCCGGGACCCCTTCCTACGAGCAGTACTTC. It yields the protein CASSQAGTPSYEQYF.

The sample holds many counts of this clonotype. The chain employs TRBV5-8 and TRBJ1-1; D remains unclear. CDR1 is SGHTS, CDR2 YDEGEE, per germline. The CDR3 consists of 13 residues. Trimming pared 3 bases from V and 1 base from J, leaving 7 bases between. The DNA for the CDR3 is TGTGCCAGCAGCTGGGTACGGAACACTGAAGCTTTCTTT. Its translation is CASSWVRNTEAFF.

This clonotype came up many times. The chain joins TRBV7-2 to TRBJ1-1; D not certain. V lost 0 bases to trimming and J lost 1 base, with 9 bases between them. CDR3 size: 15 residues. Germline CDR1 reads SGHTA; CDR2 reads FQGNSA. The CDR3 region is CASSLAASENTEAFF. DNA of the CDR3: TGTGCCAGCAGCTTAGCGGCGTCGGAGAACACTGAAGCTTTCTTT. Variable domain in full (rest from reference TRBV7-2 and TRBJ1-1): GAGVSQSPSNKVTEKGKDVELRCDPISGHTALYWYRQSLGQGLEFLIYFQGNSAPDKSGLPSDRFSAERTGGSVSTLTIQRTQQEDSAVYLCASSLAASENTEAFFGQGTRLTVV.

This clonotype was observed a handful of times. The V call is TRBV20-1, the J call TRBJ1-1, with D unclear. The V and J ends lost 7 bases and 0 bases respectively, with 3 bases between them. Germline CDR1 is DFQATT and CDR2 is SNEGSKA (reference sequence). This CDR3 is built from 10 residues. The CDR3 protein is CSVMNTEAFF. The CDR3 region has the DNA TGCAGTGTAATGAACACTGAAGCTTTCTTT.